These 11 T cell receptor beta chains were all obtained from the same sample, sequenced in a study of T cell repertoires in cytomegalovirus infection. Each CDR3 protein is one row after TCRdb ran MiXCR on the reads. The sample shows about 240,000 distinct CDR3 sequences, roughly 6.5% of them seen only once. Sequenced input: PBMCs. The receptors were gathered from a human donor in good health (CMV status not recorded). Some clones in this sample may be carry-over from other donors' samples.

This clonotype has ten or more counts. The chain joins TRBV7-3 to TRBJ1-1, with D unclear. Trimming left V 8 bases short and J 0 bases short, with 13 bases between. Germline V gene lookup returns CDR1 SGHTA and CDR2 FQGTGA. This CDR3 is 14 amino acids long. The CDR3 loop reads CASVEGPLNTEAFF. CDR3 nucleotide sequence: TGTGCCAGCGTGGAGGGCCCACTGAACACTGAAGCTTTCTTT.

V and J are TRBV29-1 and TRBJ2-3, with D possibly TRBD1 on 5 matching bases. Trimming cost V 1 base and J 4 bases, with 12 bases left between them. Germline CDR1 reads SQVTM; CDR2 reads ANQGSEA. The CDR3 runs 14 residues. The DNA of the CDR3 is TGCAGCGTTGAAGGGGCAGGGTGGTCAGATACGCAGTATTTT. This encodes CSVEGAGWSDTQYF.

This clonotype was recorded at least ten times. The chain joins TRBV7-2 to TRBJ1-2; 8 bases are shared with TRBD1. The V and J ends lost 1 base and 3 bases, in that order; junction bases with no gene match: 1. Germline loops: CDR1 SGHTA, CDR2 FQGNSA. The CDR3 sequence is 14 residues long. The CDR3 is CASSLVDRDYGYTF. The CDR3 DNA is TGTGCCAGCAGCTTAGTGGACAGGGACTATGGCTACACCTTC.

This clonotype appeared many times. The chain combines TRBV12-3 or TRBV12-4 with TRBJ2-7; D might be TRBD1 (5 bases). V lost 7 bases, J lost 3 bases, and 19 bases lay in between. The CDR3 covers 15 residues. The CDR3, as DNA: TGTGCCAGCACTGCCGAGGACATCCTCAACTACGAGCAGTACTTC. Translating it yields CASTAEDILNYEQYF.

This clonotype appeared many times. The chain employs TRBV4-1 and TRBJ1-2, with 7 bases fitting TRBD1. Germline CDR1 MGHRA, CDR2 YSYEKL. The CDR3 spans 15 residues. V was clipped by 4 bases and J by 8 bases; unmatched bases: 13. CDR3 residues: CASSLTPGTEDGYTF. CDR3 nucleotides: TGCGCCAGCAGCCTCACCCCCGGGACAGAAGACGGCTACACCTTC.

At least ten counts were recorded for this clonotype. The chain recombines TRBV5-4 with TRBJ2-3; D call uncertain. The germline V gene encodes CDR1 SGHNT and CDR2 YYREEE (reference sequence). Between the trimmed V and J ends, which lost 1 base and 0 bases, there was a span of 6 bases. The CDR3 is 14 amino acids. The DNA of the CDR3 is TGTGCCAGCAGCTTGAAGGGTAGCACAGATACGCAGTATTTT. This translates into CASSLKGSTDTQYF.

The table lists this clonotype with many counts. The V and J genes are TRBV6-5 and TRBJ1-2; D ambiguous. Trimming took 6 bases from V and 5 from J, leaving 13 bases between them. CDR1 is MNHEY and CDR2 is SVGAGI in the germline V gene. The CDR3 runs 13 residues. The CDR3 is CASRSRGPYGYTF. In DNA form, the CDR3 reads TGTGCCAGCAGGTCCCGAGGCCCATATGGCTACACCTTC.

This clonotype appeared many times. This chain links TRBV7-2 with TRBJ2-5; 8 bases agree with TRBD2. Germline V gene data show CDR1 as SGHTA and CDR2 as FQGNSA. V lost 2 bases, J lost 0 bases, and 5 bases stayed unmatched. CDR3 size: 16 residues. The DNA for the CDR3 is TGTGCCAGCAGCTTACTAGGTAGCGGGGACCAAGAGACCCAGTACTTC. Amino acids: CASSLLGSGDQETQYF.

This clonotype appeared many times. This chain joins TRBV5-4 and TRBJ2-5, with 15 nucleotides matching TRBD2. J lost 3 bases, V lost 0 bases, and 3 bases had no gene match. The germline gives CDR1 SGHNT, CDR2 YYREEE (reference sequence). CDR3 length equals 17 residues. CDR3 amino acids: CASSLAGTSGGKETQYF. DNA for the CDR3: TGTGCCAGCAGCTTGGCCGGGACTAGCGGGGGGAAAGAGACCCAGTACTTC.

This clonotype was found many times. V gene TRBV14 combines with J gene TRBJ1-1; no definite D call. Germline-derived CDR1 and CDR2 are SGHDN and FVKESK. Trimming removed 0 bases from V and 5 bases from J, with 4 bases in between. The CDR3 spans 12 residues. The CDR3 protein is CASSQDWTEAFF. The CDR3 DNA is TGTGCCAGCAGCCAAGATTGGACTGAAGCTTTCTTT.

The CDR3 sequence: CSVEEQSYNEQFF. The CDR3 DNA sequence: TGCAGCGTTGAAGAACAGAGCTACAATGAGCAGTTCTTC. This chain uses TRBV29-1 with TRBJ2-1, with D unclear. This CDR3 has 13 amino acids. V was shortened by 0 bases and J by 3 bases, with 6 bases between the two germline ends. Germline-derived CDR1 and CDR2 are SQVTM and ANQGSEA.